This T cell receptor beta chain was identified during a study of blood T cell repertoires in COVID-19. Study-level information: The samples span acute and convalescent COVID-19 from the United States, Italy and Spain. Sources were T cells, B-cell-depleted T cells, or PBMCs; the material itself was cDNA or gDNA.

This CDR3 has 18 amino acids. The J segment lost 2 bases and the V segment lost 8 bases, leaving 13 bases of the junction unmatched. Germline CDR1 is LGHDT and CDR2 is YNNKEL (reference sequence). Authors' analysis steps: Nucleated cell counts were estimated from reference gene primer amplification. Libraries were prepared by immunoSEQ multiplex PCR; TCRdb keeps only in-frame clonotypes and omits some of them. V, J and clone size derive from that table, while D and trimming were established from the DNA sequence. Of around 65,000 clones listed, about 81% are singletons. This clonotype originated in an older man with acute or convalescent COVID-19. The V gene is TRBV3-1 (or the pseudogene TRBV3-2), the J gene TRBJ2-7; TRBD2 matches 15 bases. Sequencing was done on a sample of peripheral blood. The CDR3 nucleotides read TGTGCCAGCGGAATGAGGACTAGCGGGGGGGCAGTGCCCTACGAGCAGTACTTC. Its protein is CASGMRTSGGAVPYEQYF.